Here is one T cell receptor beta chain with its context. What it recognizes is unknown. The V and J ends lost 3 bases and 3 bases respectively, with 18 bases between them. CDR3 length: 16 residues. Germline V gene lookup returns CDR1 ENHRY and CDR2 SYGVKD. This sample was taken from a study of CD8 T cells in ankylosing spondylitis. Study observations and caveats: Reportedly, disease-linked clones are significantly enriched in ankylosing spondylitis patients' matched synovial fluid.

TCRdb reprocessed the 5' RACE reads with MiXCR, giving one entry per CDR3 protein. The sample holds nearly 350,000 distinct CDR3 sequences, under 15% seen once. The specimen was blood, either unsorted or a sorted T cell fraction (not recorded which). The TCR was taken from a male donor with ankylosing spondylitis or in good health (not recorded which). This rearrangement joins TRBV10-3 to TRBJ2-7; no clear D gene. Here the CDR3 reads CAISDPGAVVYYEQYF. DNA for the CDR3: TGTGCCATCAGTGACCCCGGTGCTGTCGTCTACTACGAGCAGTACTTC.